The next 5 T cell receptor beta chains were all read from a single sample in a study of blood T cells in healthy people across ages. Primers used in a second PCR of about 7 to 12 cycles were a sample-barcoded 5' primer and a J-beta primer mix. Via MiXCR, TCRdb re-called the 5' RACE reads, giving one row per CDR3 protein. Among 660,000 or so distinct CDR3 sequences, 58% were seen once, and the ten largest hold 30% to 45%. The material sequenced was blood. The receptor set was obtained from a man aged 55 to 69 in good health.

The chain employs TRBV6-6 and TRBJ2-3, with D hard to call. Germline V gene lookup returns CDR1 MNHNY and CDR2 SVGAGI (reference sequence). The V end lost 10 bases, the J end lost 4 bases, and 9 bases lay between the germline ends. CDR3 size: 11 residues. CDR3 coding DNA: TGTGCCACTTCGGGTGCAGATACGCAGTATTTT. Its protein product is CATSGADTQYF.

The chain combines TRBV18 with TRBJ1-2; TRBD1 is a possible D gene (5 bases). V was pared by 3 bases and J by 5 bases, with 19 bases between. CDR1 and CDR2 (germline): KGHSH, LQKENI. The CDR3 extends over 16 amino acids. Here the CDR3 reads CASSPSRGDSGYGYTF. The CDR3 DNA sequence: TGTGCCAGCTCACCGTCGCGCGGAGACAGTGGATATGGCTACACCTTC.

This clonotype was seen just once. The V gene is TRBV24-1, the J gene TRBJ2-3; 10 bases line up with TRBD1. The CDR3 spans 13 residues. V shed 9 bases, J shed 5 bases, and the junction held 4 bases outside the gene matches. Germline CDR1 and CDR2: KGHDR and SFDVKD. CDR3 DNA: TGTGCCACCGGGACAGGGGATCGAGATACGCAGTATTTT. Protein product: CATGTGDRDTQYF.

This chain connects TRBV4-1 to TRBJ1-1; tentatively, D is TRBD1 (6 bases). CDR1 MGHRA and CDR2 YSYEKL come from the germline V gene. Trimming took 1 base from V and 6 from J, leaving 15 bases between them. This CDR3 contains 15 residues. CDR3 residues: CASSQGPSRGSEAFF. The DNA for the CDR3 is TGCGCCAGCAGCCAAGGCCCCTCCAGGGGCTCTGAAGCTTTCTTT.

The chain links TRBV14 to TRBJ1-1, with D unresolved. This CDR3 contains 15 residues. Germline CDR1 SGHDN, CDR2 FVKESK. V gave up 1 base and J gave up 4 bases, with 13 bases separating them. DNA of the CDR3: TGTGCCAGCAGCCAAGCCGGGAGCGCGGGCACTGAAGCTTTCTTT. Translation: CASSQAGSAGTEAFF.